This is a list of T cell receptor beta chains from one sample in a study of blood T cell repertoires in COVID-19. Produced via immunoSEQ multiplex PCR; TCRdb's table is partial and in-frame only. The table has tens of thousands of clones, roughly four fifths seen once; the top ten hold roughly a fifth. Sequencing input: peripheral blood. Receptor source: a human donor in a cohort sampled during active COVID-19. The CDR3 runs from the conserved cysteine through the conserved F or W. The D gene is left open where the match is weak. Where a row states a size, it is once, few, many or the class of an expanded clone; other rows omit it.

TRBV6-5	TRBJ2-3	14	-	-	TGTGCCAGCAGTCGGGGGGCGCGGGCAGATACGCAGTATTTT	CASSRGARADTQYF
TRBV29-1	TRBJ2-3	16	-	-	TGCAGCGTTGCTAAAGGGAGCGGGTTCGGCACAGATACGCAGTATTTT	CSVAKGSGFGTDTQYF
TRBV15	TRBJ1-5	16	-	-	TGTGCCACCAGCGGGGGAGGATTGGGGGGAGGTCAGCCCCAGCATTTT	CATSGGGLGGGQPQHF
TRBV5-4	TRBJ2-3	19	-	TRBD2	TGTGCCAGCAGCCTTACCCTTACACCCGGGACTAGCGGTACAGATACGCAGTATTTT	CASSLTLTPGTSGTDTQYF
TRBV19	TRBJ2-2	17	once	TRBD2	TGTGCCAGTAGTATAGCCAGCGGGGGGCCCGGGACCGGGGAGCTGTTTTTT	CASSIASGGPGTGELFF
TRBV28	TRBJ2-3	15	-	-	TGTGCCAGCAGTCCAAGGGGGTCTAGCACAGATACGCAGTATTTT	CASSPRGSSTDTQYF
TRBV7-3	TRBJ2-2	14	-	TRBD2	TGTGCCAGCAGCTTAACCAGGACTAGCGGGGAGCTGTTTTTT	CASSLTRTSGELFF
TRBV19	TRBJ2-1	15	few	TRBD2	TGTGCCAGTAGTATAGTAGCGGGGGGGAACAATGAGCAGTTCTTC	CASSIVAGGNNEQFF
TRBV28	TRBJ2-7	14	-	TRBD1	TGTGCCAGCGTATTCTCAGGGGGCAGGTACGAGCAGTACTTC	CASVFSGGRYEQYF
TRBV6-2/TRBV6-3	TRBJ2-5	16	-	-	TGTGCCAGCAGTTCTGGTCCAGCGACTATGGAAGAGACCCAGTACTTC	CASSSGPATMEETQYF
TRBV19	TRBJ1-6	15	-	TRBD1	TGTGCCAGTAGTCCCATCGACAGGGAAGGTTCACCCCTCCACTTT	CASSPIDREGSPLHF
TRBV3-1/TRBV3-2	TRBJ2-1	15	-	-	TGTGCCAGCAGATTGGAGGGGGCCGCATACAATGAGCAGTTCTTC	CASRLEGAAYNEQFF
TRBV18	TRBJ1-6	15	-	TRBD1	TGTGCCAGCTCACACCTTGGGGACAGGGTTTCACCCCTCCACTTT	CASSHLGDRVSPLHF
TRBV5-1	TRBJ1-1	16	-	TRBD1	TGCGCCAGCAGCTTTGGACAGGTGCAAACGAACACTGAAGCTTTCTTT	CASSFGQVQTNTEAFF
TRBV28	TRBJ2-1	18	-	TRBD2	TGTGCCAGCAGTCCTTGGATGCGGGGGGGCCGGTCCTACAATGAGCAGTTCTTC	CASSPWMRGGRSYNEQFF
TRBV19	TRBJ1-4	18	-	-	TGTGCCACCCAGAATCCTTGGGGGGTCGAATCGGCTAATGAAAAACTGTTTTTT	CATQNPWGVESANEKLFF
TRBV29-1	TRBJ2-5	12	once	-	TGCAGCGCTGACAGATTACAAGAGACCCAGTACTTC	CSADRLQETQYF
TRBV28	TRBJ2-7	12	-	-	TGTGCCAGCAGCGACAGGAACTACGAGCAGTACTTC	CASSDRNYEQYF
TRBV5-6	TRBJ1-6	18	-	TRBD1	TGTGCCAGCAGCCGAGGGACAGGGGGCTTCTTCGATAATTCACCCCTCCACTTT	CASSRGTGGFFDNSPLHF
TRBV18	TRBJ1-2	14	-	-	TGTGCCAGCTCACCACCCTCAGGGCCCTATGGCTACACCTTC	CASSPPSGPYGYTF
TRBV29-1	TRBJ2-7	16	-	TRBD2	TGCAGCGTTGTCGCCCCACCGGGACTAGAGAGTGTGGAGCAGTACTTC	CSVVAPPGLESVEQYF
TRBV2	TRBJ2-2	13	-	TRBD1	TGTGCCAGCAGGGGCTGGACAGGCGGGGAGCTGTTTTTT	CASRGWTGGELFF
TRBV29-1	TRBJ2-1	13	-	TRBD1	TGCAGCGGGTCCGGGACAGGGGATTTTAAGCAGTTCTTC	CSGSGTGDFKQFF
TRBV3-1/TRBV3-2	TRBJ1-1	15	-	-	TGTGCCAGCAGCCAAGAAGTTCAAGGGGCTACTGGAGCTTTCTTT	CASSQEVQGATGAFF
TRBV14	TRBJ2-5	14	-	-	TGTGCCAGCAGCCAAGATATCGTTCAGGAGACCCAGTACTTC	CASSQDIVQETQYF
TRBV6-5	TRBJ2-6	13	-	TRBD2	TGTGCCACCTCGGGGGGAGGGGCCAACGTCCTGACTTTC	CATSGGGANVLTF
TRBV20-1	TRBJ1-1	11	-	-	TGCAGTGCTACCGTGGAGATAGAAGCTTTCTTT	CSATVEIEAFF
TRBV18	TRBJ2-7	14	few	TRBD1	TGTGCCAGCTCAACGGACAGGGGAAAATACGAGCAGTACTTC	CASSTDRGKYEQYF
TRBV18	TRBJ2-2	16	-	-	TGTGCCAGCTCACGACGGGACACCGCGAACACCGGGGAGCTGTTTTTT	CASSRRDTANTGELFF
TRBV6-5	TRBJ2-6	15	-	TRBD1	TGTGCCAGCAGGAGGGACAGTTCTGGGGCCAACGTCCTGACTTTC	CASRRDSSGANVLTF
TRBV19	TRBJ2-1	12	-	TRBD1	TGTGCCAGTTCCTCACAGGGGAATGAGCAGTTCTTC	CASSSQGNEQFF
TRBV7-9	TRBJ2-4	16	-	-	TGTGCCAGCAGCTTATATCCGGACACAGCCAAAAACATTCAGTACTTC	CASSLYPDTAKNIQYF
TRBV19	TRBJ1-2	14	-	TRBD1	TGTGCCAGTAGTAAGGGCGACAGGGGATATGGCTACACCTTC	CASSKGDRGYGYTF
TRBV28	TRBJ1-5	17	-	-	TGTGCCAGCAGTTTAGGTGCCACCAGGTATAGCAATCAGCCCCAGCATTTT	CASSLGATRYSNQPQHF
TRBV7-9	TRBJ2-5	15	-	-	TGTGCCAGCAGCAAAGGGTCCGGGGTCCAAGAGACCCAGTACTTC	CASSKGSGVQETQYF
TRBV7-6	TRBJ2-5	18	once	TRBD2	TGTGCCAGCAGCCCACGTCGGGGGGGGACTCTGTCGTGGGAGACCCAGTACTTC	CASSPRRGGTLSWETQYF
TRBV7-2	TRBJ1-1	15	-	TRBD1	TGTGCCAGCAGCTCCAAGACAGGGTGGAACACTGAAGCTTTCTTT	CASSSKTGWNTEAFF
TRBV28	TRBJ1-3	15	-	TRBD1	TGTGCCAGCGGACCGCCGGGACAGGGGGCGTACACCATATATTTT	CASGPPGQGAYTIYF
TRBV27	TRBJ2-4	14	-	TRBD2	TGTGCCAGCAGTAGTAGCGGGGGGGTCAACATTCAGTACTTC	CASSSSGGVNIQYF